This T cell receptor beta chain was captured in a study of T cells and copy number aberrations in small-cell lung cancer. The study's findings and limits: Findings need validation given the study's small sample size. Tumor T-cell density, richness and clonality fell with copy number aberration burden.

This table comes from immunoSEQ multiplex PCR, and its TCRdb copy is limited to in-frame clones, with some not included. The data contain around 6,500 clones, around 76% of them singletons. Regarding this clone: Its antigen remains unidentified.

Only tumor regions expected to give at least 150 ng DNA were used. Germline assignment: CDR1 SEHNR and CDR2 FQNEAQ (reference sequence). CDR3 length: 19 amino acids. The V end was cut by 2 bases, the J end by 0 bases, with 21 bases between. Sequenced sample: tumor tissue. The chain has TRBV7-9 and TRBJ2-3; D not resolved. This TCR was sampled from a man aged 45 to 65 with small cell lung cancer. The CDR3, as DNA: TGTGCCAGCAGCTTAAAGGACCCCAAAACTCCGGCTAGCACAGATACGCAGTATTTT. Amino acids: CASSLKDPKTPASTDTQYF.